These 15 T cell receptor beta chains came from one sample sequenced in a study of shared clonotypes between healthy human individuals. Assay: immunoSEQ multiplex PCR; the TCRdb copy retains only in-frame clones and omits some. This sample has 600,000 to 800,000 clones, with over 55% found just once. What was sequenced was memory CD4+ T cells sorted from blood. Subset: CD45RA-negative fraction. The origin of the receptors is a woman aged 25 to 39 in good health.

The sample holds a few counts of this clone. The V gene is TRBV7-6, the J gene TRBJ1-2, with TRBD1 matching over 8 bases. Trimming took 5 bases from V and 10 from J; bases not matched to a gene: 6. The CDR3 covers 12 residues. Germline V lookup: CDR1 SGHVS, CDR2 FNYEAQ. This chain's CDR3 is CASSPRTGNYTF. Here the CDR3 DNA reads TGTGCCAGCAGCCCCAGGACAGGGAACTACACCTTC.

This clone was detected ten times or more. The J gene is TRBJ2-1, the V gene TRBV10-3; tentative D call: TRBD2 (6 bases). CDR3 size: 14 residues. Germline V gives CDR1 ENHRY, CDR2 SYGVKD. V dropped 4 bases and J dropped 4 bases, with 11 bases sitting between them. The CDR3 loop reads CAISVASEYNEQFF. The CDR3 DNA follows: TGTGCCATCAGTGTGGCTAGCGAATACAATGAGCAGTTCTTC.

In its sample, this clone was seen a few times. The chain links TRBV20-1 to TRBJ1-2, with D hard to call. V was shortened by 1 base and J by 8 bases, with 5 bases between the two germline ends. Germline CDR1 DFQATT, CDR2 SNEGSKA (reference sequence). The CDR3 has 10 residues. CDR3 DNA: TGCAGTGCTAGAGGGGAGGGCTACACCTTC. It is translated as CSARGEGYTF.

The chain recombines TRBV4-2 with TRBJ1-2; D not certain. This CDR3 is 13 amino acids long. With 5 bases removed from V and 7 bases from J, the gap between germline ends came to 14 bases. The V gene's germline CDR1 is LGHNA and CDR2 YNFKEQ. The CDR3 region is CASSLEAEFGYTF. The CDR3 DNA sequence: TGTGCCAGCAGCTTGGAGGCGGAATTTGGCTACACCTTC.

Comments on this clone: Other nucleotide sequences from this sample produce the same CDR3. The rearrangement uses TRBV6-5 and TRBJ1-1; D is ambiguous. This CDR3 is built from 14 residues. Germline CDR1 is MNHEY and CDR2 is SVGAGI. V was cut by 2 bases and J by 2 bases, with 9 bases left in between. The CDR3 here is CASSYRTGNTEAFF. As DNA, the CDR3 is TGTGCCAGCAGTTACCGGACGGGTAACACTGAAGCTTTCTTT.

The V call is TRBV5-1, the J call TRBJ1-1; D is uncertain. CDR3 size: 13 residues. The germline V gene encodes CDR1 SGHRS and CDR2 YFSETQ. The ends were cut back, 5 bases at V and 1 base at J, with 9 bases in the middle. This chain's CDR3 is CASRIDGNTEAFF. CDR3 in DNA: TGCGCCAGCAGGATAGACGGGAACACTGAAGCTTTCTTT.

This clone was found a few times. V and J are TRBV28 and TRBJ1-1; D call uncertain. Germline loops: CDR1 MDHEN, CDR2 SYDVKM. The CDR3 loop spans 14 amino acids. Between the trimmed V and J ends, which lost 1 base and 5 bases, there was a span of 11 bases. CDR3 coding DNA: TGTGCCAGCAGTTTATTCGGAGTAGTAACTGAAGCTTTCTTT. This translates into CASSLFGVVTEAFF.

The chain employs TRBV5-6 and TRBJ1-1; 10 bases fit TRBD1. Trimming took 4 bases from V and 5 from J; bases not matched to a gene: 8. This CDR3 has 15 residues. The V gene's germline CDR1 is SGHDT and CDR2 YYEEEE. CDR3 DNA sequence: TGTGCCAGCAGCCTGGACTGGACAGGGGGGACTGAAGCTTTCTTT. It codes for CASSLDWTGGTEAFF.

This sequence joins TRBV18 and TRBJ1-4; 10 nucleotides match TRBD1. Germline V CDR1 and CDR2: KGHSH, LQKENI. This CDR3 is built from 16 residues. V shed 5 bases, J shed 7 bases, and the junction held 10 bases outside the gene matches. The CDR3 loop is CASSSRPGTGVEKLFF. For the CDR3, the DNA is TGTGCCAGCTCATCCCGCCCCGGGACAGGGGTTGAAAAACTGTTTTTT.

The V call is TRBV5-1, the J call TRBJ2-5; the match to TRBD2 covers 12 bases. CDR3 length: 18 amino acids. CDR1 and CDR2 from the germline V gene are SGHRS and YFSETQ. Germline trimming cut 0 bases from V and 3 bases from J; bases unmatched to any gene: 9. CDR3 sequence (DNA): TGCGCCAGCAGCTTGGGAACTTATGGACTAGCGGGGAAAGAGACCCAGTACTTC. Protein: CASSLGTYGLAGKETQYF.

The V gene is TRBV28, the J gene TRBJ2-7; perhaps TRBD1 as D (6 bases). Per germline, CDR1 MDHEN and CDR2 SYDVKM. The CDR3 sequence is 15 residues long. Trimming took 3 bases from V and 2 from J, leaving 14 bases between them. CDR3 amino acids: CASSFQGSRAYEQYF. The CDR3 DNA reads TGTGCCAGCAGTTTCCAGGGGTCCCGAGCCTACGAGCAGTACTTC. Drawing the rest from reference TRBV28 and TRBJ2-7, the complete variable domain is DVKVTQSSRYLVKRTGEKVFLECVQDMDHENMFWYRQDPGLGLRLIYFSYDVKMKEKGDIPEGYSVSREKKERFSLILESASTNQTSMYLCASSFQGSRAYEQYFGPGTRLTVT.

The J gene is TRBJ2-2, the V gene TRBV4-2; TRBD2 matches at 8 bases. CDR3 length: 16 amino acids. Germline V CDR1 and CDR2: LGHNA, YNFKEQ. The trim removed 0 bases at V and 3 bases at J, leaving 3 bases unmatched. Written as DNA, the CDR3 is TGTGCCAGCAGCCAAGATGGCGGGAGGTACACCGGGGAGCTGTTTTTT. Its protein is CASSQDGGRYTGELFF.

V gene TRBV28 combines with J gene TRBJ1-5, with D hard to call. The germline CDR1 and CDR2 sequences are MDHEN and SYDVKM. The CDR3 is 12 residues long. Trimming pared 7 bases from V and 7 bases from J, leaving 11 bases between. The CDR3 spells CASKGPSQPQHF. For the CDR3, the DNA is TGTGCCAGCAAAGGGCCAAGCCAGCCCCAGCATTTT. Looking up the rest from reference TRBV28 and TRBJ1-5 gives the full variable domain: DVKVTQSSRYLVKRTGEKVFLECVQDMDHENMFWYRQDPGLGLRLIYFSYDVKMKEKGDIPEGYSVSREKKERFSLILESASTNQTSMYLCASKGPSQPQHFGDGTRLSIL.

The gene calls are TRBV5-1 and TRBJ2-3; no clear D gene. CDR1 and CDR2 from the germline V gene are SGHRS and YFSETQ. V lost 3 bases to trimming and J lost 0 bases, with 5 bases between them. There are 13 residues in the CDR3. This CDR3 is CASSSSSTDTQYF. CDR3 coding DNA: TGCGCCAGCAGCTCTTCAAGCACAGATACGCAGTATTTT.

In the case of this clone: In the same sample, other DNA sequences code for this CDR3. V usage is TRBV28 and J usage is TRBJ2-7; the match to TRBD2 covers 9 bases. From germline, CDR1 is MDHEN and CDR2 SYDVKM. This CDR3 has 14 amino acids. The V and J ends lost 3 bases and 5 bases, in that order; junction bases with no gene match: 5. Here the CDR3 DNA reads TGTGCCAGCAGTTTGGGCGGGAGGGCAGACGAGCAGTACTTC. It translates to CASSLGGRADEQYF.